These T cell receptor beta chains were read from a single sample in a study of blood T cell repertoires in COVID-19. The repertoire was sequenced with immunoSEQ multiplex PCR; TCRdb's copy has only in-frame clones and lacks some. Of fewer than 500,000 clones in the sample, 86% were seen once. The sequencing input was peripheral blood. The source is a woman aged 30 to 39 with active or convalescent COVID-19. The CDR3 runs from the conserved cysteine through the conserved F or W. Fields, in order: D gene, clone size, J gene, V gene, CDR3 protein, CDR3 DNA. The D gene is left open where the match is weak. The size entry is marked missing in some rows and otherwise reads once, few, many or a size class.

d_call: NA; clone_size: NA; j_call: TRBJ2-7; v_call: TRBV6-5; cdr3_aa: CASFELRGGEYF; cdr3_nt: TGTGCCAGCTTCGAATTGCGGGGCGGGGAGTACTTC
d_call: NA; clone_size: NA; j_call: TRBJ1-3; v_call: TRBV19; cdr3_aa: CASRPTGSSGNTIYF; cdr3_nt: TGTGCCAGTAGACCCACAGGGAGCTCTGGAAACACCATATATTTT
d_call: NA; clone_size: NA; j_call: TRBJ2-7; v_call: TRBV3-1/TRBV3-2; cdr3_aa: CASSQRGSSSYEQYF; cdr3_nt: TGTGCCAGCAGCCAAAGGGGATCGAGCTCCTACGAGCAGTACTTC
d_call: TRBD1; clone_size: NA; j_call: TRBJ1-3; v_call: TRBV6-5; cdr3_aa: CASRKQGAAENTIYF; cdr3_nt: TGTGCCAGCAGAAAACAGGGGGCGGCAGAAAACACCATATATTTT
d_call: TRBD1; clone_size: NA; j_call: TRBJ2-5; v_call: TRBV5-4; cdr3_aa: CASSVGTGGEETQYF; cdr3_nt: TGTGCCAGCAGCGTAGGGACAGGGGGTGAAGAGACCCAGTACTTC
d_call: TRBD1; clone_size: NA; j_call: TRBJ2-3; v_call: TRBV5-4; cdr3_aa: CASSFADRADTQYF; cdr3_nt: TGTGCCAGCAGTTTTGCCGACAGGGCGGATACGCAGTATTTT
d_call: TRBD1; clone_size: NA; j_call: TRBJ1-2; v_call: TRBV3-1/TRBV3-2; cdr3_aa: CASSPGTDTRYGYTF; cdr3_nt: TGTGCCAGCAGCCCTGGGACAGACACTAGATATGGCTACACCTTC
d_call: NA; clone_size: NA; j_call: TRBJ1-3; v_call: TRBV3-1/TRBV3-2; cdr3_aa: CASSLAVISGNTIYF; cdr3_nt: TGTGCCAGCAGCCTGGCCGTGATCTCTGGAAACACCATATATTTT
d_call: TRBD1; clone_size: NA; j_call: TRBJ2-5; v_call: TRBV5-1; cdr3_aa: CASSSLGGQGTQYF; cdr3_nt: TGCGCCAGCAGCTCACTCGGGGGACAGGGCACCCAGTACTTC
d_call: NA; clone_size: NA; j_call: TRBJ1-1; v_call: TRBV6-5; cdr3_aa: CASSQGRINTEAFF; cdr3_nt: TGTGCCAGCAGCCAGGGTCGTATAAACACTGAAGCTTTCTTT
d_call: NA; clone_size: NA; j_call: TRBJ2-5; v_call: TRBV7-8; cdr3_aa: CASSPGTSQETQYF; cdr3_nt: TGTGCCAGCAGCCCTGGGACATCGCAAGAGACCCAGTACTTC
d_call: TRBD1; clone_size: NA; j_call: TRBJ2-5; v_call: TRBV2; cdr3_aa: CASQTGEEQETQYF; cdr3_nt: TGTGCCAGCCAGACAGGGGAAGAGCAAGAGACCCAGTACTTC
d_call: NA; clone_size: few; j_call: TRBJ1-2; v_call: TRBV5-1; cdr3_aa: CASSLSPGGAGYGYTF; cdr3_nt: TGCGCCAGCAGCTTATCTCCCGGGGGGGCTGGCTATGGCTACACCTTC
d_call: TRBD2; clone_size: NA; j_call: TRBJ2-7; v_call: TRBV3-1/TRBV3-2; cdr3_aa: CASSQGGLAGASEQYF; cdr3_nt: TGTGCCAGCAGCCAAGGGGGACTAGCGGGAGCGAGCGAGCAGTACTTC
d_call: TRBD1; clone_size: once; j_call: TRBJ1-4; v_call: TRBV29-1; cdr3_aa: CSVDSIDRGSDYEKLFF; cdr3_nt: TGCAGCGTTGACTCAATCGACAGGGGGAGTGATTATGAAAAACTGTTTTTT
d_call: NA; clone_size: NA; j_call: TRBJ2-7; v_call: TRBV11-2; cdr3_aa: CASSLRSVDIPSEQYF; cdr3_nt: TGTGCCAGCAGCTTAAGGAGCGTTGATATCCCCTCCGAGCAGTACTTC
d_call: TRBD1; clone_size: NA; j_call: TRBJ1-1; v_call: TRBV5-1; cdr3_aa: CASSLGRGGLGMNTEAFF; cdr3_nt: TGCGCCAGCAGCTTAGGTAGAGGGGGCTTGGGGATGAACACTGAAGCTTTCTTT
d_call: NA; clone_size: few; j_call: TRBJ1-1; v_call: TRBV6-1; cdr3_aa: CASSELGRDTEAFF; cdr3_nt: TGTGCCAGCAGTGAACTGGGCAGGGACACTGAAGCTTTCTTT
d_call: TRBD1; clone_size: NA; j_call: TRBJ1-1; v_call: TRBV10-2; cdr3_aa: CASSPMGTGVNTEAFF; cdr3_nt: TGCGCCAGCAGTCCCATGGGGACAGGGGTTAACACTGAAGCTTTCTTT
d_call: NA; clone_size: NA; j_call: TRBJ2-7; v_call: TRBV5-1; cdr3_aa: CASSLAGGNGYEQYF; cdr3_nt: TGCGCCAGCAGCTTGGCTGGCGGGAATGGCTACGAGCAGTACTTC
d_call: TRBD1; clone_size: NA; j_call: TRBJ1-1; v_call: TRBV11-2; cdr3_aa: CASSLSLGVQGDTEAFF; cdr3_nt: TGTGCCAGCAGCTTAAGCTTAGGCGTACAGGGGGACACTGAAGCTTTCTTT
d_call: TRBD2; clone_size: NA; j_call: TRBJ2-1; v_call: TRBV10-1; cdr3_aa: CASSELAGFSYNEQFF; cdr3_nt: TGCGCCAGCAGTGAACTAGCGGGATTCTCCTACAATGAGCAGTTCTTC
d_call: NA; clone_size: NA; j_call: TRBJ2-5; v_call: TRBV5-1; cdr3_aa: CASSANPRQGKETQYF; cdr3_nt: TGCGCCAGCAGCGCCAATCCTCGGCAGGGAAAAGAGACCCAGTACTTC
d_call: NA; clone_size: NA; j_call: TRBJ2-7; v_call: TRBV11-2; cdr3_aa: CASSSAGRGIYEQYF; cdr3_nt: TGTGCCAGCAGCTCAGCCGGTCGGGGAATCTACGAGCAGTACTTC
d_call: TRBD1; clone_size: NA; j_call: TRBJ1-1; v_call: TRBV4-1; cdr3_aa: CASSQVGRGYTEAFF; cdr3_nt: TGCGCCAGCAGCCAAGTAGGCAGGGGGTACACTGAAGCTTTCTTT
d_call: NA; clone_size: NA; j_call: TRBJ1-1; v_call: TRBV18; cdr3_aa: CASSPFGREVFWNTEAFF; cdr3_nt: TGTGCCAGCTCACCATTCGGCAGGGAGGTTTTTTGGAACACTGAAGCTTTCTTT
d_call: TRBD2; clone_size: NA; j_call: TRBJ2-2; v_call: TRBV15; cdr3_aa: CATWGGLLNTGELFF; cdr3_nt: TGTGCCACCTGGGGGGGTCTATTGAACACCGGGGAGCTGTTTTTT
d_call: NA; clone_size: NA; j_call: TRBJ1-2; v_call: TRBV10-3; cdr3_aa: CASDPGGADYGYTF; cdr3_nt: TGTGCCAGCGACCCGGGGGGAGCGGACTATGGCTACACCTTC
d_call: TRBD1; clone_size: NA; j_call: TRBJ2-4; v_call: TRBV4-1; cdr3_aa: CASSPTGTGRNIQYF; cdr3_nt: TGCGCCAGCAGCCCCACCGGGACAGGGAGAAACATTCAGTACTTC